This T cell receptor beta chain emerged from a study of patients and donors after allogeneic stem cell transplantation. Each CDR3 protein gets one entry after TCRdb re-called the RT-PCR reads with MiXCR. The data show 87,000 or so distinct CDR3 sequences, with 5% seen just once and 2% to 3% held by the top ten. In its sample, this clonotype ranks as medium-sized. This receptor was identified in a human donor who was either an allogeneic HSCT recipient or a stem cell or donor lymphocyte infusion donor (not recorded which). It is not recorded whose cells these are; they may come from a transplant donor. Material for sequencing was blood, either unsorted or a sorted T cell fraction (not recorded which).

This CDR3 is CASSSRGSGAFF. CDR3 nucleotide sequence: TGTGCCAGCAGTTCACGGGGATCGGGAGCTTTCTTT. V usage is TRBV12-3 or TRBV12-4 and J usage is TRBJ1-1; D is uncertain. V lost 4 bases to trimming and J lost 10 bases, with 13 bases between them. The CDR3 runs 12 residues.